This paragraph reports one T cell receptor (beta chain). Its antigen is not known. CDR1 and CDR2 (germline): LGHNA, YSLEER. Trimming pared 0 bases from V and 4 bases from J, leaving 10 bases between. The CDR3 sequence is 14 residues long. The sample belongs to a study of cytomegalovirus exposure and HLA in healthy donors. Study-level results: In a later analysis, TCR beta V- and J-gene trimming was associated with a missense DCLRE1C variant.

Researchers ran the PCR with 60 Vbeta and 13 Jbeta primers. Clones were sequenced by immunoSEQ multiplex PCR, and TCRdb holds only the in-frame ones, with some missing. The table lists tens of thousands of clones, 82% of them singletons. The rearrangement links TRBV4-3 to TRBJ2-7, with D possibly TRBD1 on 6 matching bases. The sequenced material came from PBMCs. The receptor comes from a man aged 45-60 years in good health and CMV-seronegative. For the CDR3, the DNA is TGCGCCAGCAGCCAAGATTGGGGGCGGTACGAGCAGTACTTC. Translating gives CASSQDWGRYEQYF.